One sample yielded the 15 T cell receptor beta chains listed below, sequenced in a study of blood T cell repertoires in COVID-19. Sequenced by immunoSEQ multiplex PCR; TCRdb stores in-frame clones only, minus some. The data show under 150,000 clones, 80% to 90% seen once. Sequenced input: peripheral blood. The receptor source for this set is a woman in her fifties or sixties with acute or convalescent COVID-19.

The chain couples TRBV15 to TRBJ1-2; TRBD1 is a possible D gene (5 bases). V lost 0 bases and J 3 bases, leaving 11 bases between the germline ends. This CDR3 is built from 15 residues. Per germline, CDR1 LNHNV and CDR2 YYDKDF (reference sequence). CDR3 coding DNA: TGTGCCACCAGCAGAGATCAGCAGGGTCACTATGGCTACACCTTC. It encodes CATSRDQQGHYGYTF.

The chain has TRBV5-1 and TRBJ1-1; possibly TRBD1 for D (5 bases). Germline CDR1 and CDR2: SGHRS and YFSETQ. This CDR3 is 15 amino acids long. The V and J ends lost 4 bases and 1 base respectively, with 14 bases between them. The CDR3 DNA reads TGCGCCAGCAGCCCCGGGGGGTCCCCGAACACTGAAGCTTTCTTT. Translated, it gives CASSPGGSPNTEAFF.

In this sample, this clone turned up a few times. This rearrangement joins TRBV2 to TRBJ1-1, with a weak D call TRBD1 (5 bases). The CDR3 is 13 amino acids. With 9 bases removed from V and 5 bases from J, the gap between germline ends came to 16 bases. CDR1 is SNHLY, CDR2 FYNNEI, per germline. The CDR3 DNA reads TGTGCCAGTCGTATTCAGGGAGGAACTGAAGCTTTCTTT. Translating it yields CASRIQGGTEAFF.

CDR3 sequence reads: CATRSGRTGGVETQYF. DNA of the CDR3: TGTGCCACCAGGAGCGGTAGGACAGGGGGCGTAGAGACCCAGTACTTC. The V and J genes are TRBV15 and TRBJ2-5, with 11 bases identical to TRBD1. There are 16 residues in the CDR3. Germline lookup yields CDR1 LNHNV and CDR2 YYDKDF (reference sequence). V was clipped by 6 bases and J by 4 bases; unmatched bases: 10.

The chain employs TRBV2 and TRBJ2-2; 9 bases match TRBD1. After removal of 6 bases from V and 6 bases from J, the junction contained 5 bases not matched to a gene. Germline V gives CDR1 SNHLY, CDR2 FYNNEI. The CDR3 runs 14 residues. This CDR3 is CASRSDRGAGELFF. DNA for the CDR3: TGTGCCAGCAGATCGGACAGGGGCGCCGGGGAGCTGTTTTTT.

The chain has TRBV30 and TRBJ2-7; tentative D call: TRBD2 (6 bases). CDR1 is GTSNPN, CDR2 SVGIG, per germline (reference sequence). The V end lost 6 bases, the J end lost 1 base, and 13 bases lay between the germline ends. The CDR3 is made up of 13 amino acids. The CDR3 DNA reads TGTGCCTGCCAAGGTGCGGGGTCCTACGAGCAGTACTTC. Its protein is CACQGAGSYEQYF.

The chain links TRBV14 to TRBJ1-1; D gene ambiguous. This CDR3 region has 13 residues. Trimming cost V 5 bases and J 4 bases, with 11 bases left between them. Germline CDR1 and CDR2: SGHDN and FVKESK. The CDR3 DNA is TGTGCCAGCAGCTTCACCCTAAGCACTGAAGCTTTCTTT. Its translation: CASSFTLSTEAFF.

The CDR3 coding sequence is TGTGCCAGCATAGGGACCGGCGGAGGGAATGTTGGGGCCAACGTCCTGACTTTC. Translating gives CASIGTGGGNVGANVLTF. The V call is TRBV2, the J call TRBJ2-6; tentative D call: TRBD2 (6 bases). Germline V CDR1 and CDR2: SNHLY, FYNNEI. The CDR3 contains 18 residues. With 7 bases removed from V and 3 bases from J, the gap between germline ends came to 22 bases.

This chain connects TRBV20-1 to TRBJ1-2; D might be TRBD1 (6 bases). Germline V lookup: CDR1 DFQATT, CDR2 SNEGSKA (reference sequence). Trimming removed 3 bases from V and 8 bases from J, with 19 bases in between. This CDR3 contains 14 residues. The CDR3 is CSASWDTHSWGYTF. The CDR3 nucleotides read TGCAGTGCTAGTTGGGACACCCATTCCTGGGGCTACACCTTC.

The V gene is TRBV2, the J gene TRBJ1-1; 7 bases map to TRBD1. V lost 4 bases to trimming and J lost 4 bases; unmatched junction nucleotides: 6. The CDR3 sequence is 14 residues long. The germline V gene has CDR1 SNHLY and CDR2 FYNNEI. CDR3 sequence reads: CASSVTGRGTEAFF. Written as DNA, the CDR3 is TGTGCCAGCAGTGTGACAGGGCGAGGCACTGAAGCTTTCTTT.

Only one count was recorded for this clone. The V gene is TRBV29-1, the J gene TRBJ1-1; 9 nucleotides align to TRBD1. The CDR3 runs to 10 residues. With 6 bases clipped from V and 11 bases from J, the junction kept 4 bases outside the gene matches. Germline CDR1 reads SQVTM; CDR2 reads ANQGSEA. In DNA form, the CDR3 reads TGCAGCGTACAGGGGGCGTCGGCTTTCTTT. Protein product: CSVQGASAFF.

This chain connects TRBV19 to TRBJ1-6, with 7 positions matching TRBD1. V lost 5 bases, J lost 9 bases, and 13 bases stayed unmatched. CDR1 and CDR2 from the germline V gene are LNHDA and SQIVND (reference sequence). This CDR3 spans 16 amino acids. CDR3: CASSFSGTEVFSPLHF. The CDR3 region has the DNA TGTGCCAGTAGTTTCTCCGGGACAGAAGTTTTTTCACCCCTCCACTTT.

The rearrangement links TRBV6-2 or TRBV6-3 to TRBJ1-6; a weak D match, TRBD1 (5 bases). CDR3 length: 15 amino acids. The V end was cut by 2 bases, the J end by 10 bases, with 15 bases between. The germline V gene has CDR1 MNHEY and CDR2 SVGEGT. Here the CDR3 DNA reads TGTGCCAGCAGTTACGTTCAGGGTGCGGGGTCACCCCTCCACTTT. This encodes CASSYVQGAGSPLHF.

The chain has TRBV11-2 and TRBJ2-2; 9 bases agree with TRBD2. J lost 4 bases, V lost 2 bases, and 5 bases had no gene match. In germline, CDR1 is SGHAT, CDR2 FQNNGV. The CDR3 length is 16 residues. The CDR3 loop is CASSLRLAETTGELFF. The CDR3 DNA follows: TGTGCCAGCAGCTTACGACTAGCGGAGACCACCGGGGAGCTGTTTTTT.

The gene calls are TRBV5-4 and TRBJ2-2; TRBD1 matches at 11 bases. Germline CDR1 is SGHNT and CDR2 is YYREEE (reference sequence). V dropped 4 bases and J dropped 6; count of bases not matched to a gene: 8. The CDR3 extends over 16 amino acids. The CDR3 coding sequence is TGTGCCAGCAGCCTACCAGGACAGGGGGCAGCCGGGGAGCTGTTTTTT. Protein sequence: CASSLPGQGAAGELFF.